This section outlines one T cell receptor (beta chain) sequence together with its context. Antigen: not known. The sample is drawn from a study of T cell repertoires in cytomegalovirus infection. Study-wide background: Alongside well-studied HLA-B-restricted CMV epitopes, recently identified HLA-C-restricted CMV epitopes were also used.

Overall study findings and caveats: What dominated the ex vivo response were HLA-C-restricted CMV-specific TCR beta clonotypes.

TCRdb used MiXCR to reprocess the reads, holding one entry per CDR3 protein. The sample includes about 570,000 distinct CDR3 sequences, 40% of them seen just once. From germline, CDR1 is MNHGY and CDR2 SAAAGT. The CDR3 covers 15 residues. V lost 2 bases and J lost 6, with 11 bases in between. The chain recombines TRBV6-8 with TRBJ1-6; the D gene is possibly TRBD1 (5 bases). This TCR was recovered from a human donor in good health (CMV status not recorded). Some clones in this sample may be carry-over from other donors' samples. Sequenced material: cultured PBMCs, taken from culture after CMV antigen stimulation. The CDR3 spells CASSYEPGINSPLHF. Here the CDR3 DNA reads TGTGCCAGCAGTTACGAACCAGGGATTAATTCACCCCTCCACTTT.